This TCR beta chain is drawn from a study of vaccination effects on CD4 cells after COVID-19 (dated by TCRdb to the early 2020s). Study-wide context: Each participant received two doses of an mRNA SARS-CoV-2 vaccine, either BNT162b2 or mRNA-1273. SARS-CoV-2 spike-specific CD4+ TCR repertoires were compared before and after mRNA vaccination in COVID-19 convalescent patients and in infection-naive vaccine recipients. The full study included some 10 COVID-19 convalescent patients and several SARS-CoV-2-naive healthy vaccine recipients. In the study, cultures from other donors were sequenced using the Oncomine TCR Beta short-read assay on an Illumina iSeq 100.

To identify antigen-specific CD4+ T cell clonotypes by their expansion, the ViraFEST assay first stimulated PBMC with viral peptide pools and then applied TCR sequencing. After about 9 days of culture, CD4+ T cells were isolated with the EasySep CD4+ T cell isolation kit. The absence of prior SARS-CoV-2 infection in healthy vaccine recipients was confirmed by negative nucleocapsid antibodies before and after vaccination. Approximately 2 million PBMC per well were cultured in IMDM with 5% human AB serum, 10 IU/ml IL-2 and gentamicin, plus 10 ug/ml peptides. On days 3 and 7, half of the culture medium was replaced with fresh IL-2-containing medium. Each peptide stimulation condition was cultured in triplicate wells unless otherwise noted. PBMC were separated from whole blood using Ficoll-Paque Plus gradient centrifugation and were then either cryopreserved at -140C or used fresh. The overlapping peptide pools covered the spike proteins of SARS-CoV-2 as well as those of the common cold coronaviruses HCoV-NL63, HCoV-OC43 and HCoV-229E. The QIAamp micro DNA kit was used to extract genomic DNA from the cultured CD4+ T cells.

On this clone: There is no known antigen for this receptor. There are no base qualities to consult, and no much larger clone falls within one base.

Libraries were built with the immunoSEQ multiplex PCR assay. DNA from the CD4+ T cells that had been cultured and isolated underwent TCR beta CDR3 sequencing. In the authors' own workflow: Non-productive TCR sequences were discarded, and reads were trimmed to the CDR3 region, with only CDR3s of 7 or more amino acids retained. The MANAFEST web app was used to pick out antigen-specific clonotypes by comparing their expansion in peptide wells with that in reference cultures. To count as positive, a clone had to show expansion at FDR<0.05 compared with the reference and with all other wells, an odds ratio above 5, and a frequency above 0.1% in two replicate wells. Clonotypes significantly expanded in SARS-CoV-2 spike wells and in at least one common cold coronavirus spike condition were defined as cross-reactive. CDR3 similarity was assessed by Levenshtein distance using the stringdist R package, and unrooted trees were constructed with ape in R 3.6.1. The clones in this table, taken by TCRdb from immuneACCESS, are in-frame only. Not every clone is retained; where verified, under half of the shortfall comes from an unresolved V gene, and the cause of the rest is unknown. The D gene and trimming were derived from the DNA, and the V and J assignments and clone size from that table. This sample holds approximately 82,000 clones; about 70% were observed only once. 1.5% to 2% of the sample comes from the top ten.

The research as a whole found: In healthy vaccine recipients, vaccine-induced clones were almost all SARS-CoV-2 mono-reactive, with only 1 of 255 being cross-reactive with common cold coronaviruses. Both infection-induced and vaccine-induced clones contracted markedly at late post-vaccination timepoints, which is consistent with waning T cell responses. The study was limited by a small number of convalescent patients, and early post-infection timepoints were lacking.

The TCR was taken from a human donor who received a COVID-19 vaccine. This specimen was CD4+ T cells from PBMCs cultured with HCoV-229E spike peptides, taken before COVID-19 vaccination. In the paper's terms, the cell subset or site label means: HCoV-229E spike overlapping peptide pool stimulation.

The CDR3 loop reads CASSFLGTGELFF. The sequenced DNA is TGTGCCAGCAGTTTCCTAGGGACCGGGGAGCTGTTTTTT. This sequence uses TRBV12-3 or TRBV12-4 and TRBJ2-2, with no confidently assigned D gene. The germline ends are 7 bases apart after V is trimmed by 3 bases and J by 5 bases. From cysteine to phenylalanine, the CDR3 is 13 amino acids long. The retained sequence is limited to the CDR3, 39 bases, with the frame set at the first base.